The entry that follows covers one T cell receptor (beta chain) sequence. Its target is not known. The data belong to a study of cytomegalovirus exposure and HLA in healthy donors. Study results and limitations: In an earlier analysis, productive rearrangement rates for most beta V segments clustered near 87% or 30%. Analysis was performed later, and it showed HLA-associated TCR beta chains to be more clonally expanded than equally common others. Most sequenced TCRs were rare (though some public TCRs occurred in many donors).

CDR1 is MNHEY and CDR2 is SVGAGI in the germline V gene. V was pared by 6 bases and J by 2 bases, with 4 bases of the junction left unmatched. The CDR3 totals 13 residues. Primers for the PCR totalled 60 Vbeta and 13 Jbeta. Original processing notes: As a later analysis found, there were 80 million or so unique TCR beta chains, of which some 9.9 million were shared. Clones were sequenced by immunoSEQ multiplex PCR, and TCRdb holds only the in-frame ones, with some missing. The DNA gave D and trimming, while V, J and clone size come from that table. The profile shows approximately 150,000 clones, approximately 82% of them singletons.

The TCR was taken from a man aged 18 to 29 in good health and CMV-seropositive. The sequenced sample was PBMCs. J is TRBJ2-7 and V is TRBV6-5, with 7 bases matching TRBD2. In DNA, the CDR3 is TGTGCCAGCAGAAAGGCGGGGGCCTACGAGCAGTACTTC. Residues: CASRKAGAYEQYF.